This T cell receptor beta chain was profiled in a study of blood T cell repertoires in COVID-19. This CDR3 spans 15 amino acids. Germline trimming cut 4 bases from V and 9 bases from J; bases unmatched to any gene: 11. Germline assignment: CDR1 SGHRS and CDR2 YFSETQ. Everyone who took part was 18 to 89 years old, and they came from about 25 US areas. All exposed participants met a person with COVID-19 within 2 weeks before entering the study. This table comes from immunoSEQ multiplex PCR, and its TCRdb copy is limited to in-frame clones, with some not included. The repertoire holds roughly 320,000 clones, with 90% to 95% as singletons.

This rearrangement joins TRBV5-1 to TRBJ1-5; 9 nucleotides agree with TRBD1. The specimen was PBMCs or T cells enriched from blood (not recorded which). This receptor was taken from a woman aged 25-40 years who had been exposed to COVID-19. The CDR3 loop is CASSPGQGRGSPQHF. As DNA, the CDR3 is TGCGCCAGCAGCCCGGGACAGGGACGGGGATCGCCCCAGCATTTT.